The 20 T cell receptor beta chains below all came from one sample that was sequenced in a study of T cell responses to AZD1222 COVID-19 vaccine. The method was immunoSEQ multiplex PCR; TCRdb's version includes in-frame clones alone and lacks a portion of them. The data contain more than 95,000 clones, around nine tenths of them seen just once; the ten biggest clones take up approximately 1.4%. The material sequenced was peripheral blood, taken 28 days after the second AZD1222 dose. These receptors all come from an adult who received the AZD1222 COVID-19 vaccine.

Comments on this clone: Other DNA sequences in the sample encode the same CDR3. The chain combines TRBV3-1 (or the pseudogene TRBV3-2) with TRBJ1-2; no reliable D call. The CDR3 runs 13 residues. In germline, CDR1 is LGHDT, CDR2 YNNKEL (reference sequence). Trimming left V 1 base short and J 4 bases short, with 7 bases between. The CDR3 DNA reads as TGTGCCAGCAGCCAAGTAGGTTTCTATGGCTACACCTTC. Translated, it gives CASSQVGFYGYTF.

V and J are TRBV12-3 or TRBV12-4 and TRBJ1-1; D unclear. Between the trimmed V and J ends, which lost 6 bases and 1 base, there was a span of 6 bases. The CDR3 covers 12 residues. The CDR3 loop is CASSPENTEAFF. CDR3 nucleotide sequence: TGTGCCAGCAGCCCAGAGAACACTGAAGCTTTCTTT.

The rearrangement uses TRBV13 and TRBJ2-7, with 11 bases lining up with TRBD2. Unmatched junction bases numbered 6, after V lost 4 bases and J lost 10 bases. The CDR3 length is 13 residues. The V gene's germline CDR1 is PRHDT and CDR2 FYEKMQ (reference sequence). The CDR3 nucleotides are TGTGCCAGCAGCTCCATAGCGGGAGGGGGCCAGTACTTC. Translation: CASSSIAGGGQYF.

The chain is built from TRBV28 and TRBJ1-5; TRBD1 matches at 7 bases. Germline CDR1 MDHEN, CDR2 SYDVKM. The CDR3 runs 14 residues. V lost 6 bases and J lost 3; bases outside the gene matches: 5. CDR3 sequence (DNA): TGTGCCAGCAGCCCCGACAGGGACAATCAGCCCCAGCATTTT. This encodes CASSPDRDNQPQHF.

The V and J genes are TRBV30 and TRBJ2-2; either TRBD1 or TRBD2 may fit D (5 bases each). V lost 5 bases and J lost 1, with 14 bases in between. The CDR3 has 15 residues. The germline V gene encodes CDR1 GTSNPN and CDR2 SVGIG (reference sequence). The chain's CDR3 is CAWAGDRLNTGELFF. The DNA for the CDR3 is TGTGCCTGGGCCGGGGACCGCTTGAACACCGGGGAGCTGTTTTTT.

This clone was seen a single time. This chain links TRBV28 with TRBJ2-5, with no clear D. Between the trimmed V and J ends, which lost 7 bases and 5 bases, there was a span of 8 bases. The CDR3 sequence is 11 residues long. The germline V gene has CDR1 MDHEN and CDR2 SYDVKM. The CDR3 DNA reads TGTGCCAGCAATCTTGAGGAGACCCAGTACTTC. It encodes CASNLEETQYF.

This chain joins TRBV4-2 and TRBJ2-1; TRBD2 matches 10 bases. This CDR3 is 20 amino acids long. Trimming took 3 bases from V and 1 from J; bases not matched to a gene: 15. Germline values: CDR1 LGHNA, CDR2 YNFKEQ. The CDR3 here is CASSQDPGLAQRLSYNEQFF. CDR3 nucleotide sequence: TGTGCCAGCAGCCAGGACCCGGGACTAGCGCAAAGATTATCCTACAATGAGCAGTTCTTC.

The chain links TRBV9 to TRBJ1-3, with unresolved D. CDR1 is SGDLS and CDR2 is YYNGEE in the germline V gene. The CDR3 contains 14 residues. V was trimmed by 4 bases and J by 4 bases, leaving 12 bases between them. CDR3 DNA: TGTGCCAGCAGCCCAGAGGTATTGGGAAACACCATATATTTT. Its protein is CASSPEVLGNTIYF.

The V and J genes are TRBV12-3 or TRBV12-4 and TRBJ1-1; D gene uncertain. The CDR3 is 13 amino acids. V was pared by 3 bases and J by 5 bases, with 10 bases between. The CDR3 protein is CASSFGDGTEAFF. The DNA of the CDR3 is TGTGCCAGCAGTTTTGGGGATGGGACTGAAGCTTTCTTT.

The chain is built from TRBV5-4 and TRBJ2-6, with D maybe TRBD1 (5 bases). Germline CDR1 SGHNT, CDR2 YYREEE (reference sequence). Trimming cost V 0 bases and J 10 bases, with 11 bases left between them. There are 14 residues in the CDR3. The CDR3 DNA reads TGTGCCAGCAGCTTGGAAGGGGCAACAAACGTCCTGACTTTC. Its protein is CASSLEGATNVLTF. The full variable domain, in which reference TRBV5-4 and TRBJ2-6 provide the parts outside the CDR3, is ETGVTQSPTHLIKTRGQQVTLRCSSQSGHNTVSWYQQALGQGPQFIFQYYREEENGRGNFPPRFSGLQFPNYSSELNVNALELDDSALYLCASSLEGATNVLTFGAGSRLTVL.

This clone has a handful of counts. This rearrangement joins TRBV5-6 to TRBJ2-7, with TRBD2 matching over 7 bases. This CDR3 has 13 residues. Trimming at V came to 3 bases and at J to 7 bases, leaving 7 bases not matched to a gene. CDR1 is SGHDT, CDR2 YYEEEE, per germline. The CDR3 loop reads CASSYTSVGEQYF. The DNA for the CDR3 is TGTGCCAGCAGCTACACTAGCGTCGGGGAGCAGTACTTC.

The chain combines TRBV29-1 with TRBJ2-7; D is undetermined. The V end lost 3 bases, the J end lost 2 bases, and 11 bases lay between the germline ends. Germline V lookup: CDR1 SQVTM, CDR2 ANQGSEA. The length of the CDR3 is 13 residues. The CDR3 region is CSVEVEMPYEQYF. In nucleotides, the CDR3 is TGCAGCGTTGAGGTGGAAATGCCCTACGAGCAGTACTTC.

The genes are TRBV7-3 and TRBJ2-7; 7 bases line up with TRBD2. The CDR3 runs 14 residues. Germline V gene sequence: CDR1 SGHTA, CDR2 FQGTGA. J gave up 7 bases and V 2 bases, and 8 bases lay outside the gene matches. The CDR3 protein is CASSLRQPGGEQYF. In DNA, the CDR3 is TGTGCCAGCAGCTTACGCCAGCCCGGGGGGGAGCAGTACTTC.

The chain is built from TRBV27 and TRBJ1-5; 10 nucleotides align to TRBD1. V lost 6 bases and J lost 5; bases outside the gene matches: 4. There are 14 residues in the CDR3. Germline CDR1 MNHEY, CDR2 SMNVEV (reference sequence). The chain's CDR3 is CASSPDRGHQPQHF. CDR3 sequence (DNA): TGTGCCAGCAGCCCTGACAGGGGGCATCAGCCCCAGCATTTT.

The gene calls are TRBV5-1 and TRBJ1-6; unclear D gene. The CDR3 loop spans 13 amino acids. V shed 2 bases and J shed 6 bases, with 6 bases lying between them. The germline CDR1 and CDR2 sequences are SGHRS and YFSETQ. CDR3 nucleotide sequence: TGCGCCAGCAGCTTCACAGTTAATTCACCCCTCCACTTT. Encoded protein: CASSFTVNSPLHF.

This chain joins TRBV4-1 and TRBJ2-7; 11 bases fit TRBD2. Germline CDR1 is MGHRA and CDR2 is YSYEKL. This CDR3 has 13 amino acids. The V and J ends lost 4 bases and 4 bases, in that order; junction bases with no gene match: 0. The DNA of the CDR3 is TGCGCCAGCAGCCTAGCGGGGGGGTACGAGCAGTACTTC. Translated, it gives CASSLAGGYEQYF.

The chain employs TRBV9 and TRBJ1-2, with D perhaps TRBD1 (6 bases). Per the germline V gene, CDR1 is SGDLS and CDR2 is YYNGEE. Trimming removed 3 bases at V and 13 bases at J, with 19 bases between. The CDR3 is 13 residues long. CDR3 sequence (DNA): TGTGCCAGCAGCGCCGTGACAGGCTCCGGGGGCACCTTC. Its translation: CASSAVTGSGGTF.

The chain couples TRBV5-5 to TRBJ1-2; D unresolved. CDR1 is SGHKS and CDR2 is YYEKEE in the germline V gene (reference sequence). This CDR3 has 14 residues. V lost 1 base, J lost 0 bases, and 7 bases lay in between. The CDR3 sequence: CASSLQPTNYGYTF. DNA for the CDR3: TGTGCCAGCAGCTTGCAGCCCACTAACTATGGCTACACCTTC.

The J gene is TRBJ1-4, the V gene TRBV2; D is perhaps TRBD1 (6 bases). This CDR3 is built from 14 residues. V lost 5 bases and J lost 7, with 14 bases in between. The germline V gene encodes CDR1 SNHLY and CDR2 FYNNEI. In DNA form, the CDR3 reads TGTGCCAGCAGTCTAGGGGGGAGTCGTGAAAAACTGTTTTTT. Its translation: CASSLGGSREKLFF.

The genes are TRBV7-2 and TRBJ2-1; 7 bases align to TRBD2. The germline V gene has CDR1 SGHTA and CDR2 FQGNSA. V shed 7 bases and J 8 bases; nucleotides not matched to a gene: 11. This CDR3 is built from 14 residues. The CDR3 DNA reads TGTGCCAGCAAATCCCCGGCGGGAGTACATGAGCAGTTCTTC. It translates to CASKSPAGVHEQFF. Full variable domain (rest looked up from reference TRBV7-2 and TRBJ2-1): GAGVSQSPSNKVTEKGKDVELRCDPISGHTALYWYRQSLGQGLEFLIYFQGNSAPDKSGLPSDRFSAERTGGSVSTLTIQRTQQEDSAVYLCASKSPAGVHEQFFGPGTRLTVL.